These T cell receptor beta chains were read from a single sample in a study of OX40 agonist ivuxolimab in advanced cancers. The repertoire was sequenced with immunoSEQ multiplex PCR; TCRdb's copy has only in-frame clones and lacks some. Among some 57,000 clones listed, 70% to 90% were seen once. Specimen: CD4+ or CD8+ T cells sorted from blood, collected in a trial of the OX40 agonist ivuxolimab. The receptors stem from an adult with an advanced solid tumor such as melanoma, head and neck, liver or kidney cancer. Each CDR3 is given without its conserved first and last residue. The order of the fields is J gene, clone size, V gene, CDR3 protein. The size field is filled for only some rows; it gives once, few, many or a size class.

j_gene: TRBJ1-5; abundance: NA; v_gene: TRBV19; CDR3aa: ASSGTGGGQPQH
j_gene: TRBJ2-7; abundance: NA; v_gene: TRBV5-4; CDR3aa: ASRSGTSGRAVEQY
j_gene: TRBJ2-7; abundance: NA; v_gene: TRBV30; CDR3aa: AWSESSGSGEQY
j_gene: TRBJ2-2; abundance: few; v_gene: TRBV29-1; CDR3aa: SVPGLAGVFTTGELF
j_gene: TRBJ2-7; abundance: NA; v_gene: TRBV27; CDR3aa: ASSLYREADEQY
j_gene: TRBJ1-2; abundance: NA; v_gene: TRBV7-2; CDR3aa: ASSPVDGYT
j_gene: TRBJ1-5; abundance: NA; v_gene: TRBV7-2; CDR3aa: ASSLGGGQPQH
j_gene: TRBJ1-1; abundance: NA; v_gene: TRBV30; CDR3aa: AGKGVGALTGRSTEAF
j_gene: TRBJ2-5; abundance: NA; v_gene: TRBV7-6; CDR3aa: ASSYPGGTETQY
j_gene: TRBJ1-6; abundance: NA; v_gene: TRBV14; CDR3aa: ASSQTTGGRSPLH
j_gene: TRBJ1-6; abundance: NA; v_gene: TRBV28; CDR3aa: ASSPLDARNSPLH
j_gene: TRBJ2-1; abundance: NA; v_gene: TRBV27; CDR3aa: ASSQAGESSYNEQF
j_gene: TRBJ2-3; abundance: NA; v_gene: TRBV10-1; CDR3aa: ASSEAYSTDTQY
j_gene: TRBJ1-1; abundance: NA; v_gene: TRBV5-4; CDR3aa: ASSLGTGGTEAF
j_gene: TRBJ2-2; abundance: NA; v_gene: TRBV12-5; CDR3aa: ASGWGHRLAGGPGTGELF
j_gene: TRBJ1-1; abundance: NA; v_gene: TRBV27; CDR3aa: ASSGDKPTEAF
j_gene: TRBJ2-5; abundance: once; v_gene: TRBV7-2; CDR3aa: ASSLRVRGYQETQY
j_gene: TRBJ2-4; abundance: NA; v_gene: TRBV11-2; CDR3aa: ASSLATSGRIAKNIQY
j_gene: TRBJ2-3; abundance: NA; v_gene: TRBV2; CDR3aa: ASTKTALGPTDTQY
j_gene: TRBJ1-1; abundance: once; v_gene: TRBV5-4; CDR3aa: ASSVGPTEAF
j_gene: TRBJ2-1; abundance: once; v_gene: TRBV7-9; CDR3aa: ASSQRTGFNNEQF
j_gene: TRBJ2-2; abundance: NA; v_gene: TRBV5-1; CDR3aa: ASSLGGTGELF
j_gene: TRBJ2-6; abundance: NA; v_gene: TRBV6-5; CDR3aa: ASNKSSGANVLT
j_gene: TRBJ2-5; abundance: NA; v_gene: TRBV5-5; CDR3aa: ASSSGPETQY
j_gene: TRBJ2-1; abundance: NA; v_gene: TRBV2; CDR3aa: ASKLRTGLSYNEQF
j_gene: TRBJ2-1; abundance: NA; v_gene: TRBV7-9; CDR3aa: ASSSGQGYNEQF
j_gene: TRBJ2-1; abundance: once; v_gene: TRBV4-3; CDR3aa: ASSQDFRDEQF
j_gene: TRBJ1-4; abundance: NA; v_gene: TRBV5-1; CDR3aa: ASSLIGRNEKLF
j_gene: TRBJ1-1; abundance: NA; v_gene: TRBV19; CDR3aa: ASSIDRLNTEAF
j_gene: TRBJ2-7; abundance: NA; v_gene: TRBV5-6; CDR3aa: ASSLGSGYEQY
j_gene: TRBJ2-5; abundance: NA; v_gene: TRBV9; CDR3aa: ASSPNPDGETQY
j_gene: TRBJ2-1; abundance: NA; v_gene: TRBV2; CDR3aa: ASRRLRDRSSNEQF
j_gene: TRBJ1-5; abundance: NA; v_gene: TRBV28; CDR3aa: ASSLGGEGQPQH
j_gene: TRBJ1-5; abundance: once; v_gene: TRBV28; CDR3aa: ASTGSKEQPQH
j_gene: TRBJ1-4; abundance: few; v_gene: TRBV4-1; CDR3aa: ASSQSAGEKLF
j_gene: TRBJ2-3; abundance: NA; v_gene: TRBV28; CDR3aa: ASSSSASGKADTQY
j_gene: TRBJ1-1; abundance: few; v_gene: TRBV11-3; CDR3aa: ASSLDSSNAEAF
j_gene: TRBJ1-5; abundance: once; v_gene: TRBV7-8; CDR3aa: ASSLASTGEQPQH
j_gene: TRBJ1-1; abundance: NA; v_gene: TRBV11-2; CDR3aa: ASSPEVWGSRMNTEAF
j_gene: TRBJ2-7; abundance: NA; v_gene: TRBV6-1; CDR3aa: ASSRVPRAYEQY
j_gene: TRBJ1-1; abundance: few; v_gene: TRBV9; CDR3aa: ASSVEAGAEAF
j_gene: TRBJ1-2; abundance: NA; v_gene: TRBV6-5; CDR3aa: ASSRQVNYGYT
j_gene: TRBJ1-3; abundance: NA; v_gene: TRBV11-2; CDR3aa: ASSKPGNTIY